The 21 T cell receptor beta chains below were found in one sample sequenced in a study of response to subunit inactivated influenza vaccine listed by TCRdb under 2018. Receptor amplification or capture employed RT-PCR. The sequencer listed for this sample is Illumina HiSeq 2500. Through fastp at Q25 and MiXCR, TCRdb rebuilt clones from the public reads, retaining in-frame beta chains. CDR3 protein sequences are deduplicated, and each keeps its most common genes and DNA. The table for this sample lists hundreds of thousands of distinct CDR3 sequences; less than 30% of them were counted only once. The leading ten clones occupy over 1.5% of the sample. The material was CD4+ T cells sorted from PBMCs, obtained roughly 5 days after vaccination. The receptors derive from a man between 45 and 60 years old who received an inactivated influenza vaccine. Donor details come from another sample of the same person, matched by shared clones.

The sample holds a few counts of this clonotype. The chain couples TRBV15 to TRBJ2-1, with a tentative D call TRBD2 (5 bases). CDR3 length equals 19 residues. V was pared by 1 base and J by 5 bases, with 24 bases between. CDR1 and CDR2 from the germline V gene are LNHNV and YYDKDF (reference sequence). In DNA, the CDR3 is TGTGCCACCAGCAGAGGGATTCTAAGCGGTGGGAGAAAGGACAATGAGCAGTTCTTC. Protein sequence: CATSRGILSGGRKDNEQFF.

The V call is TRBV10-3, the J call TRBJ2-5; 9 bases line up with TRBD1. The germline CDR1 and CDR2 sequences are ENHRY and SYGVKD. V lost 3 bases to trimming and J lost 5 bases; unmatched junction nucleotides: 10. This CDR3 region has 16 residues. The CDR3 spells CAISEPGQGAGETQYF. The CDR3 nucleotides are TGTGCCATCAGTGAACCGGGACAGGGAGCCGGGGAGACCCAGTACTTC.

CDR3 amino acids: CASRNPGTKPYEQYF. The CDR3 DNA reads as TGTGCCAGCAGAAACCCCGGGACAAAACCCTACGAGCAGTACTTC. This chain connects TRBV27 to TRBJ2-7; possibly TRBD1 for D (6 bases). Per germline, CDR1 MNHEY and CDR2 SMNVEV (reference sequence). V lost 6 bases and J 2 bases, leaving 17 bases between the germline ends. The CDR3 is made up of 15 amino acids.

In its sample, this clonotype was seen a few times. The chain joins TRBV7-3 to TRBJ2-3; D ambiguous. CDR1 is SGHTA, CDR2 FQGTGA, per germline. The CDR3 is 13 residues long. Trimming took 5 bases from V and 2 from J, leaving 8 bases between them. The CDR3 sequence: CASSRRFTDTQYF. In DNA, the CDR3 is TGTGCCAGCAGCCGCAGATTCACAGATACGCAGTATTTT. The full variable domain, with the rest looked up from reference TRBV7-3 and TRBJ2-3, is GAGVSQTPSNKVTEKGKYVELRCDPISGHTALYWYRQSLGQGPEFLIYFQGTGAADDSGLPNDRFFAVRPEGSVSTLKIQRTERGDSAVYLCASSRRFTDTQYFGPGTRLTVL.

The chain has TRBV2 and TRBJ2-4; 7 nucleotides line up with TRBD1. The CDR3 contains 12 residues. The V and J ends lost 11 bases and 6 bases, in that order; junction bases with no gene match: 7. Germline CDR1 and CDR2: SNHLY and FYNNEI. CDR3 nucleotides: TGTGCCGGTACGACAGGGCTAAACATTCAGTACTTC. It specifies CAGTTGLNIQYF. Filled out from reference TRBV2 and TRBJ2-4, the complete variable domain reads EPEVTQTPSHQVTQMGQEVILRCVPISNHLYFYWYRQILGQKVEFLVSFYNNEISEKSEIFDDQFSVERPDGSNFTLKIRSTKLEDSAMYFCAGTTGLNIQYFGAGTRLSVL.

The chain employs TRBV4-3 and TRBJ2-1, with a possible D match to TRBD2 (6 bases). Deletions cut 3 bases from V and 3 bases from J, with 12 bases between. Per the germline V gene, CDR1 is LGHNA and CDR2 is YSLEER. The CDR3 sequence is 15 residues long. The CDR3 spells CASSHLALVYNEQFF. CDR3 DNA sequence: TGCGCCAGCAGCCATCTAGCGTTGGTCTACAATGAGCAGTTCTTC.

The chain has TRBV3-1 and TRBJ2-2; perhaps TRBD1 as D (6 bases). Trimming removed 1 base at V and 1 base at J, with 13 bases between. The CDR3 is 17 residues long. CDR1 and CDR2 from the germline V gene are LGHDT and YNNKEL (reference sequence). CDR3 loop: CASSQGPGQENTGELFF. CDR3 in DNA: TGTGCCAGCAGCCAAGGCCCGGGACAAGAGAACACCGGGGAGCTGTTTTTT.

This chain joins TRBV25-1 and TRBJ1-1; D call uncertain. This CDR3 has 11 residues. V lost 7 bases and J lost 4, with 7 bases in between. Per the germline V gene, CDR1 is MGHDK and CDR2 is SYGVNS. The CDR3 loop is CASIFPTEAFF. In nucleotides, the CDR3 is TGTGCCAGCATTTTCCCCACTGAAGCTTTCTTT.

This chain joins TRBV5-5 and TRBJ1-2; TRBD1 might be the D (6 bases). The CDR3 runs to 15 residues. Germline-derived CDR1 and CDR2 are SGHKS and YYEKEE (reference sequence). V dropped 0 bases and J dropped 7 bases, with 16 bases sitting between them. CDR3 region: CASSLGQPEGGGYTF. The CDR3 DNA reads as TGTGCCAGCAGCTTGGGGCAGCCCGAAGGGGGTGGCTACACCTTC.

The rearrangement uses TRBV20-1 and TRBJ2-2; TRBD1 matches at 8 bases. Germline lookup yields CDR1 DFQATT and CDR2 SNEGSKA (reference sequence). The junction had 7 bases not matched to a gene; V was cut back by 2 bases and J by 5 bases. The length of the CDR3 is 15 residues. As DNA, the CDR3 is TGCAGTGCTAGACAGAGACAGGGGAGGACCGGGGAGCTGTTTTTT. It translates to CSARQRQGRTGELFF.

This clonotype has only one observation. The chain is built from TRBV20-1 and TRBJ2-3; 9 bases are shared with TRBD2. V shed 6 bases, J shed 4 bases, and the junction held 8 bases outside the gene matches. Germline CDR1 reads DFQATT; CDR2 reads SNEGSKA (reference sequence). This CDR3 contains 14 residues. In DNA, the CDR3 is TGCAGTGCCCTGGGGCTAGCGGGGCCAGATACGCAGTATTTT. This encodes CSALGLAGPDTQYF.

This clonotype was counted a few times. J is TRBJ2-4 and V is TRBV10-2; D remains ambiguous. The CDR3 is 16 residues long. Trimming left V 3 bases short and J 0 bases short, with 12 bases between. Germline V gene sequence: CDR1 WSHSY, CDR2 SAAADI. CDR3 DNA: TGCGCCAGCAGTGACGACACCCGGTTAGCCAAAAACATTCAGTACTTC. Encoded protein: CASSDDTRLAKNIQYF.

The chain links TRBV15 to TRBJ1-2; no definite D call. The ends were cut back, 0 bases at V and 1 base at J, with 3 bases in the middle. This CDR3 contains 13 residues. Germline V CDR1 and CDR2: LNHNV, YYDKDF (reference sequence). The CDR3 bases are TGTGCCACCAGCAGAGATCGTAACTATGGCTACACCTTC. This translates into CATSRDRNYGYTF.

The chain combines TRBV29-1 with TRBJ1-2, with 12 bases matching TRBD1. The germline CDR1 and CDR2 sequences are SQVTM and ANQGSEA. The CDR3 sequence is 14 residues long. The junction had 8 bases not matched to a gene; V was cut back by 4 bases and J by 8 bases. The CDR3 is CSVGEGQGARGYTF. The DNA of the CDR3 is TGCAGCGTTGGGGAGGGACAGGGGGCGAGGGGCTACACCTTC. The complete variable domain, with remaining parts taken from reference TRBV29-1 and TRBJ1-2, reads SAVISQKPSRDICQRGTSLTIQCQVDSQVTMMFWYRQQPGQSLTLIATANQGSEATYESGFVIDKFPISRPNLTFSTLTVSNMSPEDSSIYLCSVGEGQGARGYTFGSGTRLTVV.

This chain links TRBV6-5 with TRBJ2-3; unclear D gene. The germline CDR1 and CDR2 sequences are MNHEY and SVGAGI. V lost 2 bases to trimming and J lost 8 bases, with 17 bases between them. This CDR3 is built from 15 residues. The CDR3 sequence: CASSYDPVPPGTQYF. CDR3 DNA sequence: TGTGCCAGCAGTTACGACCCGGTGCCGCCGGGTACGCAGTATTTT.

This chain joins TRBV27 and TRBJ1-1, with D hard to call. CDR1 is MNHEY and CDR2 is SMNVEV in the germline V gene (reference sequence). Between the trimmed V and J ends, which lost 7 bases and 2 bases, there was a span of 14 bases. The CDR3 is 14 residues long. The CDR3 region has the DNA TGTGCCAGCAAACTAAGGCTATACAACACTGAAGCTTTCTTT. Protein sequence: CASKLRLYNTEAFF.

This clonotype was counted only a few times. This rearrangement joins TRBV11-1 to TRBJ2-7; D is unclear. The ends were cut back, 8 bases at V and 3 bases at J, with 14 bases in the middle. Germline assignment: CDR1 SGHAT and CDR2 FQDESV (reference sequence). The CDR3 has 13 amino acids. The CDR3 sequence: CASAPPGGYEQYF. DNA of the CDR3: TGTGCCAGCGCCCCGCCGGGTGGCTACGAGCAGTACTTC.

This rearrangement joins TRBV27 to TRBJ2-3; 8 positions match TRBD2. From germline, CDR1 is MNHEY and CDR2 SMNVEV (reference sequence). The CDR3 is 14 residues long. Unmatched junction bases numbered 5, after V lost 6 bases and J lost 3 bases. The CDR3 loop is CASRSGRATDTQYF. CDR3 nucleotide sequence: TGTGCCAGCAGATCCGGGAGGGCAACAGATACGCAGTATTTT.

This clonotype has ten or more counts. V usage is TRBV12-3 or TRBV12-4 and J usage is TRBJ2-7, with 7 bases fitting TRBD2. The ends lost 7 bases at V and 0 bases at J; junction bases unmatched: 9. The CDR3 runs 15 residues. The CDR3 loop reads CASTLSSGSSYEQYF. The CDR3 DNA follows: TGTGCCAGCACCCTTTCTAGCGGAAGCTCCTACGAGCAGTACTTC.

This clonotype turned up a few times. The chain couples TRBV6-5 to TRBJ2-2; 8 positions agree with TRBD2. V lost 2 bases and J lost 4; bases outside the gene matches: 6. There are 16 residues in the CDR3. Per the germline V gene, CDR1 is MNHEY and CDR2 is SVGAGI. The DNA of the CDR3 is TGTGCCAGCAGTTACACCGCGGGGGGAGGCACCGGGGAGCTGTTTTTT. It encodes CASSYTAGGGTGELFF.

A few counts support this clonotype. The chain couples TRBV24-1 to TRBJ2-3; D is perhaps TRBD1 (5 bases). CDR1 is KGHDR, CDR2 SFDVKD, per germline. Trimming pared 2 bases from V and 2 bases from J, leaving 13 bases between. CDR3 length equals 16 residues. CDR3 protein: CATSDSRGTLTDTQYF. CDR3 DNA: TGTGCCACCAGTGATTCAAGGGGAACCCTCACAGATACGCAGTATTTT.